Reported below is one T cell receptor beta chain. The sample originates from a study of spatial heterogeneity in lung cancer. Time point described: sample taken at primary tumor resection. Without sorting, whole RNA was sequenced from tumor, nontumor lung or frozen PBMC. Germline CDR1 reads MNHNS; CDR2 reads SASEGT. V was clipped by 6 bases and J by 10 bases, with 22 bases between them. The CDR3 contains 15 residues. TCRdb ran MiXCR on the 5' RACE reads and lists one entry per CDR3 protein. This sample has about 82,000 distinct CDR3 sequences; 10% to 15% occur once, and the top ten carry about 4.5%. The sequence was collected from a male donor with early-stage non-small cell lung cancer. The rearrangement uses TRBV6-1 and TRBJ2-1; D possibly corresponds to TRBD2 (7 bases). Sequencing was performed on PBMCs, taken at surgery. This CDR3 reads CASSSLSGGGGEQFF. DNA of the CDR3: TGTGCCAGCAGCAGCCTGAGCGGAGGGGGGGGGGAGCAGTTCTTC.